The 8 T cell receptor beta chains listed next were all sequenced from one sample in a study of cytomegalovirus exposure and HLA in healthy donors. Method: immunoSEQ multiplex PCR; TCRdb's copy keeps in-frame clones and lacks some. The sample contains 65,000 to 75,000 clones, around 94% of which appear only once. Sequencing was performed on PBMCs. The receptor source for this set is a woman younger than 35 in good health and CMV-seropositive.

This chain connects TRBV19 to TRBJ2-1; 9 bases are a match to TRBD2. The CDR3 covers 16 residues. The germline gives CDR1 LNHDA, CDR2 SQIVND (reference sequence). J was trimmed by 4 bases and V by 7 bases; bases with no gene match: 11. DNA for the CDR3: TGTGCCAGTAATCCCGACGGGCTAGCGGGGTACAATGAGCAGTTCTTC. Residues: CASNPDGLAGYNEQFF.

V and J are TRBV28 and TRBJ2-1, with a tentative D call TRBD1 (6 bases). The V and J ends lost 7 bases and 6 bases respectively, with 13 bases between them. The CDR3 length is 13 residues. Per the germline V gene, CDR1 is MDHEN and CDR2 is SYDVKM. CDR3 in amino acids: CASNTGQPNEQFF. The CDR3 coding sequence is TGTGCCAGCAATACGGGACAACCCAATGAGCAGTTCTTC.

This rearrangement joins TRBV7-3 to TRBJ2-3; D is unclear. The germline CDR1 and CDR2 sequences are SGHTA and FQGTGA. Trimming removed 2 bases from V and 4 bases from J, with 10 bases in between. The CDR3 contains 14 residues. CDR3 nucleotide sequence: TGTGCCAGCAGCTTAGGGTTTGAGGCAGATACGCAGTATTTT. Protein sequence: CASSLGFEADTQYF.

The CDR3 sequence: CASSLDRSTEAFF. The CDR3 DNA reads as TGTGCCAGCAGCCTGGACAGGTCCACTGAAGCTTTCTTT. This chain links TRBV6-5 with TRBJ1-1; 7 bases map to TRBD1. The CDR3 has 13 amino acids. The germline CDR1 and CDR2 sequences are MNHEY and SVGAGI. J gave up 4 bases and V 6 bases, and 5 bases lay outside the gene matches.

The V call is TRBV27, the J call TRBJ1-6, with D perhaps matching TRBD1 (6 bases). The V gene lost 2 bases and the J gene lost 7 bases, with 12 bases spanning the gap. This CDR3 spans 15 amino acids. Germline assignment: CDR1 MNHEY and CDR2 SMNVEV (reference sequence). CDR3 protein: CASSLNRALNSPLHF. The CDR3 bases are TGTGCCAGCAGTTTAAACAGGGCGTTGAATTCACCCCTCCACTTT.

The V gene is TRBV2, the J gene TRBJ1-5; no definite D call. The CDR3 covers 13 residues. V was clipped by 8 bases and J by 0 bases, with 8 bases between them. Germline assignment: CDR1 SNHLY and CDR2 FYNNEI. For the CDR3, the DNA is TGTGCCAGCGACTTTTATAGCAATCAGCCCCAGCATTTT. It codes for CASDFYSNQPQHF.

The rearrangement joins TRBV4-3 to TRBJ2-6; unclear D gene. CDR1 is LGHNA and CDR2 is YSLEER in the germline V gene. The V end was cut by 3 bases, the J end by 4 bases, with 13 bases between. The CDR3 runs to 16 residues. The chain's CDR3 is CASSQDGTRGANVLTF. The CDR3 nucleotides are TGCGCCAGCAGCCAGGATGGTACCAGGGGGGCCAACGTCCTGACTTTC.

The V and J genes are TRBV25-1 and TRBJ2-5; D is possibly TRBD1 (5 bases). Germline CDR1 reads MGHDK; CDR2 reads SYGVNS. The CDR3 runs to 15 residues. The germline V and J ends were trimmed by 3 bases and 2 bases, with 13 bases remaining between them. CDR3 DNA: TGTGCCAGCAGTGATATGGGGCGAACACAAGAGACCCAGTACTTC. Its protein is CASSDMGRTQETQYF.